Presented here are 15 T cell receptor beta chains from one specimen sequenced in a study of blood T cell repertoires in COVID-19 (TCRdb year 2020). To prepare the library, the immunoSEQ multiplex PCR assay was applied. The clones in this table, taken by TCRdb from immuneACCESS, are in-frame only. Not every clone is retained; where verified, under half of the shortfall comes from an unresolved V gene, and the cause of the rest is unknown. The sample contains about 95,000 clones, around 80% of them found a single time. The ten largest clones capture about a quarter of the sample. The specimen was peripheral blood. The source is a human donor in a cohort sampled during active COVID-19.

For this clone: Different DNA sequences within this sample yield the same CDR3. The rearrangement joins TRBV5-1 to TRBJ2-3, with D possibly matching TRBD2 (6 bases). V lost 0 bases to trimming and J lost 0 bases, with 8 bases between them. Looked up from germline, CDR1 is SGHRS and CDR2 is YFSETQ. CDR3 size: 15 residues. CDR3 nucleotides: TGCGCCAGCAGCTTGGGGGGAGGAAGCACAGATACGCAGTATTTT. Translation: CASSLGGGSTDTQYF.

J is TRBJ2-7 and V is TRBV19, with D possibly matching TRBD2 (6 bases). CDR1 is LNHDA and CDR2 is SQIVND in the germline V gene (reference sequence). The CDR3 covers 15 residues. V was cut by 3 bases and J by 3 bases, with 15 bases left in between. The CDR3, as DNA: TGTGCCAGTAGTATGGAGGGCGCGGGCCACTACGAGCAGTACTTC. It codes for CASSMEGAGHYEQYF.

The chain couples TRBV18 to TRBJ2-1; maybe TRBD2 (6 bases). Germline-derived CDR1 and CDR2 are KGHSH and LQKENI. Trimming cost V 0 bases and J 4 bases, with 13 bases left between them. This CDR3 is 16 amino acids long. For the CDR3, the DNA is TGTGCCAGCTCACCACCGGGGCGGGATCCTTACAATGAGCAGTTCTTC. This codes for CASSPPGRDPYNEQFF.

The sample holds one count of this clone. The V gene is TRBV6-5, the J gene TRBJ2-1; 7 nucleotides match TRBD2. The trim removed 7 bases at V and 0 bases at J, leaving 0 bases unmatched. The V gene's germline CDR1 is MNHEY and CDR2 SVGAGI. The CDR3 runs to 13 residues. CDR3 region: CASIAGSYNEQFF. CDR3 sequence (DNA): TGTGCCAGCATAGCGGGCTCCTACAATGAGCAGTTCTTC.

The chain uses TRBV19 and TRBJ1-1; 7 bases agree with TRBD1. Germline CDR1 reads LNHDA; CDR2 reads SQIVND (reference sequence). The CDR3 loop spans 14 amino acids. Trimming removed 4 bases from V and 7 bases from J; junction bases left unmatched: 9. The CDR3 region is CASSSALQGHEAFF. CDR3 nucleotides: TGTGCCAGTAGTAGCGCTTTACAGGGGCATGAAGCTTTCTTT.

The chain carries TRBV6-5 and TRBJ1-6; TRBD1 matches 7 bases. The length of the CDR3 is 15 residues. The germline CDR1 and CDR2 sequences are MNHEY and SVGAGI. V trimming: 7 bases; J trimming: 3 bases; junction bases outside the gene matches: 6. This CDR3 is CASKLDRDYNSPLHF. The CDR3 nucleotides are TGTGCCAGCAAACTTGACAGGGACTATAATTCACCCCTCCACTTT.

This clone was seen a few times. The chain recombines TRBV12-3 or TRBV12-4 with TRBJ2-1; D perhaps matches TRBD1 (6 bases). Trimming removed 5 bases from V and 6 bases from J, with 11 bases in between. The CDR3 runs 13 residues. The CDR3 sequence is CASSRQDINEQFF. For the CDR3, the DNA is TGTGCCAGCAGTCGACAGGACATCAATGAGCAGTTCTTC.

The CDR3 coding sequence is TGTGCCAGCAGCCGCACAGGACAGGGGGATTCACCCCTCCACTTT. Its translation is CASSRTGQGDSPLHF. The V call is TRBV3-1 (or the pseudogene TRBV3-2), the J call TRBJ1-6; 10 bases line up with TRBD1. Germline V gene sequence: CDR1 LGHDT, CDR2 YNNKEL (reference sequence). The CDR3 is made up of 15 amino acids. The V and J ends lost 4 bases and 8 bases, in that order; junction bases with no gene match: 5.

CDR3 DNA sequence: TGCGCCAGCAGCCTAAGTTTTATTAGGGGGCCTCAGCCCCAGCATTTT. Translated: CASSLSFIRGPQPQHF. The chain joins TRBV4-1 to TRBJ1-5; 7 positions match TRBD1. This CDR3 spans 16 amino acids. V trimming: 4 bases; J trimming: 6 bases; junction bases outside the gene matches: 12. Germline loops: CDR1 MGHRA, CDR2 YSYEKL.

V gene TRBV5-6 combines with J gene TRBJ1-5, with D unclear. CDR1 SGHDT and CDR2 YYEEEE come from the germline V gene. The CDR3 runs to 14 residues. V was trimmed by 4 bases and J by 1 base, leaving 9 bases between them. CDR3 protein: CASSSYGSNQPQHF. The CDR3 bases are TGTGCCAGCAGCAGCTACGGGAGCAATCAGCCCCAGCATTTT.

This chain uses TRBV19 with TRBJ2-7; TRBD1 matches at 7 bases. Germline values: CDR1 LNHDA, CDR2 SQIVND (reference sequence). The CDR3 is 13 residues long. After removal of 5 bases from V and 3 bases from J, the junction contained 4 bases not matched to a gene. In DNA form, the CDR3 reads TGTGCCAGTAGTGATCGGACAGGCTACGAGCAGTACTTC. It encodes CASSDRTGYEQYF.

This chain uses TRBV12-5 with TRBJ1-1; TRBD1 might be the D (6 bases). Germline V gene data show CDR1 as LGHNT and CDR2 as FRNRAP. CDR3 length equals 16 residues. The ends were cut back, 5 bases at V and 0 bases at J, with 16 bases in the middle. In DNA form, the CDR3 reads TGTGCTAGTGGTCTCCAGACAGGCCCTATGAACACTGAAGCTTTCTTT. It specifies CASGLQTGPMNTEAFF.

The chain is built from TRBV7-9 and TRBJ2-1; no firm D call. The CDR3 length is 13 residues. Trimming removed 4 bases from V and 2 bases from J, with 6 bases in between. The germline CDR1 and CDR2 sequences are SEHNR and FQNEAQ (reference sequence). CDR3 DNA sequence: TGTGCCAGCAGCTCCGACACCTACAATGAGCAGTTCTTC. It codes for CASSSDTYNEQFF.

The CDR3 DNA reads TGTGCCAGCAGACAGTCCTATAATTCACCCCTCCACTTT. Amino acids: CASRQSYNSPLHF. This chain connects TRBV28 to TRBJ1-6; D is uncertain. In germline, CDR1 is MDHEN, CDR2 SYDVKM. The CDR3 runs to 13 residues. V dropped 6 bases and J dropped 1 base, with 4 bases sitting between them.

The rearrangement joins TRBV6-5 to TRBJ2-1, with a possible D match to TRBD2 (5 bases). Germline V lookup: CDR1 MNHEY, CDR2 SVGAGI. The length of the CDR3 is 15 residues. Trimming took 4 bases from V and 4 from J, leaving 14 bases between them. The CDR3 sequence: CASSSGSGRYNEQFF. Written as DNA, the CDR3 is TGTGCCAGCAGTTCGGGGTCGGGAAGATACAATGAGCAGTTCTTC.